This T cell receptor (delta chain) was recovered during a study of gamma-delta chains in newborns, infants, children. Study details: Microbial exposure reportedly drives polyclonal innate γδ T cell expansion after birth.

TCRdb reanalyzed the reads using CATT. The table has approximately 2,300 delta-chain clones, 5.5% to 8% seen once. There are a few counts of this clone. A far larger clone differs by one base, so this is likely a read error. This CDR3 is also generated by other DNA sequences in the sample. The germline CDR1 and CDR2 sequences are GEAIGNYY and EKD. The J segment lost 1 base and the V segment lost 3 bases, leaving 3 bases of the junction unmatched. The CDR3 has 17 amino acids. This TCR was sampled from a child who was a newborn, infant or young child, either healthy, febrile or measles-vaccinated (not recorded which). The V call is TRDV2, the J call TRDJ3; 9 bases match TRDD3. Sequenced sample: blood. The CDR3 loop reads CACDVTGGSWDTRQMFF. The CDR3, as DNA: TGTGCCTGTGACGTGACTGGGGGATCCTGGGACACCCGACAGATGTTTTTC.